The rows below give T cell receptor beta chains drawn from one sample of a study of CD8 T cells in ankylosing spondylitis. TCRdb ran MiXCR on the 5' RACE reads and lists one entry per CDR3 protein. This table has fewer than 500,000 distinct CDR3 sequences, roughly 25% appearing once. Material: blood, either unsorted or a sorted T cell fraction (not recorded which). Source of these receptors: a male donor with ankylosing spondylitis. CDR3s leave out the opening cysteine and the closing phenylalanine or tryptophan. A D gene is named only where the DNA matches it firmly. Rows give clone size only sometimes, using once, few, many, or a class for an expanded clone.

clone size: few
V gene: TRBV7-2
D gene: .
CDR3 protein: ASSLAGPRGGYT

clone size: few
V gene: TRBV24-1
D gene: .
CDR3 protein: ATSDRRQAGDTQY

clone size: .
V gene: TRBV6-5
D gene: .
CDR3 protein: ASSYHRRDPSNTQY

clone size: .
V gene: TRBV11-3
D gene: .
CDR3 protein: ASSAGPRGTEAF

clone size: .
V gene: TRBV7-9
D gene: TRBD1
CDR3 protein: ASSPTGLADTQY

clone size: .
V gene: TRBV5-4
D gene: TRBD2
CDR3 protein: ASSTGLAGLGTQY

clone size: few
V gene: TRBV5-6
D gene: .
CDR3 protein: ASSLGRFTEAF

clone size: few
V gene: TRBV3-1
D gene: .
CDR3 protein: ASSFTGNRQETQY

clone size: few
V gene: TRBV20-1
D gene: .
CDR3 protein: SAREWGETQY

clone size: .
V gene: TRBV12-3/TRBV12-4
D gene: .
CDR3 protein: ASSLAPGANVLT

clone size: .
V gene: TRBV5-1
D gene: .
CDR3 protein: ASSLTGGGSNQPQH

clone size: few
V gene: TRBV5-1
D gene: .
CDR3 protein: ASSLSERGNSPLH

clone size: few
V gene: TRBV28
D gene: TRBD2
CDR3 protein: ASSSAGTTNNEQF

clone size: few
V gene: TRBV6-1
D gene: .
CDR3 protein: ASSEKGVDNSPLH

clone size: .
V gene: TRBV20-1
D gene: TRBD2
CDR3 protein: SAGGGSNEQF

clone size: .
V gene: TRBV20-1
D gene: TRBD2
CDR3 protein: SVGGGTSGRMGTDTQY

clone size: many
V gene: TRBV11-1
D gene: .
CDR3 protein: ASSPLIDRFITNEKLF

clone size: .
V gene: TRBV11-2
D gene: .
CDR3 protein: ASSLTGAATNEKLF